This TCR beta chain was identified during a study of T cells in Graves' hyperthyroidism and ophthalmopathy. Amplification yielded TCR beta CDR3 regions, with RNA transcripts as the source. An initial round of RT-PCR targeting the TCR CDR3 relied on the HTBI primer set. MiXCR, run by TCRdb on the multiplex PCR reads, gives a single entry per CDR3 protein. The sample shows around 600,000 distinct CDR3 sequences, 14% of them seen only once. General study points: Blood also showed most of the thyroid clonotypes that were expanded above 0.001.

Germline V gene data show CDR1 as MDHEN and CDR2 as SYDVKM. The CDR3 sequence is 14 residues long. V was clipped by 5 bases and J by 5 bases; unmatched bases: 7. As concerns this clonotype: Its antigen is not known. A read error is possible here, since a much larger clone lies one base away. The CDR3 ends on some other residue instead of the conserved phenylalanine or tryptophan, so this is likely a read error.

Input material: blood. This chain connects TRBV28 to TRBJ1-2, with 8 positions matching TRBD1. The clonotype comes from a woman between 18 and 29 years old with Graves' ophthalmopathy. The chain's CDR3 is CASSIDRGPYGYTL. CDR3 DNA sequence: TGTGCCAGCAGTATAGACAGGGGCCCTTATGGCTACACCCTC.